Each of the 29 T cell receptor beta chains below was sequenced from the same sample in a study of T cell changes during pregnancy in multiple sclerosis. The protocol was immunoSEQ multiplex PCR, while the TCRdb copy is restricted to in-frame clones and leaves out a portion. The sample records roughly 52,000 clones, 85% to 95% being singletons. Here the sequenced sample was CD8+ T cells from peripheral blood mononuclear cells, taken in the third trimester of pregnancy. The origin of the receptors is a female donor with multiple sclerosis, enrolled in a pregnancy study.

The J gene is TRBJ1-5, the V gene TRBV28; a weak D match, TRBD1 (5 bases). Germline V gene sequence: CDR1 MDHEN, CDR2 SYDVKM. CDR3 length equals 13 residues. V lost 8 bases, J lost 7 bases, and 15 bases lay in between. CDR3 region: CASRQSLKQPQHF. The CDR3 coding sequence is TGTGCCAGCCGACAGTCATTGAAACAGCCCCAGCATTTT.

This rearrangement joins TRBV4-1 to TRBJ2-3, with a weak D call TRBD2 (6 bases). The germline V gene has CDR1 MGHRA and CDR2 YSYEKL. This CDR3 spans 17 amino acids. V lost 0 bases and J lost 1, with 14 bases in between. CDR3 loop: CASSQDRKRVRTDTQYF. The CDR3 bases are TGCGCCAGCAGCCAAGATAGGAAGCGGGTTCGCACAGATACGCAGTATTTT.

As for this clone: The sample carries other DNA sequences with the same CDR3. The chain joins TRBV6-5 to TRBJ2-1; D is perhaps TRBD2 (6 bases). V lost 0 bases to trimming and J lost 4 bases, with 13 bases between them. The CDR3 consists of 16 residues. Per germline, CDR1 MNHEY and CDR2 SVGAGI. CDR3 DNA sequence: TGTGCCAGCAGTTACTCATCGGGAGAAGCATACAATGAGCAGTTCTTC. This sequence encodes CASSYSSGEAYNEQFF.

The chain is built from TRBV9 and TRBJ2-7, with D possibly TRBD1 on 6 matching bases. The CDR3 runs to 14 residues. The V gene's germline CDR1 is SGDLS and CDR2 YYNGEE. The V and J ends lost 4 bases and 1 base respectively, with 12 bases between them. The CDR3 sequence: CASSLGHGSYEQYF. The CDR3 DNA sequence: TGTGCCAGCAGCCTGGGACACGGTTCCTACGAGCAGTACTTC.

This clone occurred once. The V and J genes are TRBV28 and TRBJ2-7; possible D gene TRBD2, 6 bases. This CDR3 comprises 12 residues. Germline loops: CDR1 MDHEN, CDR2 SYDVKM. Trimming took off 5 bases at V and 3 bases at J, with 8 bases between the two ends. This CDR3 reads CASSGDFYEQYF. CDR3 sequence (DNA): TGTGCCAGCAGTGGGGACTTCTACGAGCAGTACTTC.

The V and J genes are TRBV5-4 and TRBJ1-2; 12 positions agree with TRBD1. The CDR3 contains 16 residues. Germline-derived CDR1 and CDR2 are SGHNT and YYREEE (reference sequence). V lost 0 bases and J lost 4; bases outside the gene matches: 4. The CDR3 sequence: CASSLGDRGLSYGYTF. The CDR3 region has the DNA TGTGCCAGCAGCTTGGGGGACAGGGGGCTGTCCTATGGCTACACCTTC. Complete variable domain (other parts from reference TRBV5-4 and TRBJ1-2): ETGVTQSPTHLIKTRGQQVTLRCSSQSGHNTVSWYQQALGQGPQFIFQYYREEENGRGNFPPRFSGLQFPNYSSELNVNALELDDSALYLCASSLGDRGLSYGYTFGSGTRLTVV.

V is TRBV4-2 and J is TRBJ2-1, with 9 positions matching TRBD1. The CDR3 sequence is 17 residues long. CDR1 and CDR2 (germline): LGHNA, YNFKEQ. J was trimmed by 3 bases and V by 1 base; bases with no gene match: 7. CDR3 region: CASSQVVGTGLYNEQFF. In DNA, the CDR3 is TGTGCCAGCAGCCAAGTCGTCGGGACAGGGCTCTACAATGAGCAGTTCTTC.

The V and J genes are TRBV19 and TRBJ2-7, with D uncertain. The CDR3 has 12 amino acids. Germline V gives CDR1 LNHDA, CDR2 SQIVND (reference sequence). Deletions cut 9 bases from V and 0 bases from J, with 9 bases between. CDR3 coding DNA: TGTGCCAGCGGTAGGAGCTCCTACGAGCAGTACTTC. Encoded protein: CASGRSSYEQYF. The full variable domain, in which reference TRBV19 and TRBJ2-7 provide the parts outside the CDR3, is DGGITQSPKYLFRKEGQNVTLSCEQNLNHDAMYWYRQDPGQGLRLIYYSQIVNDFQKGDIAEGYSVSREKKESFPLTVTSAQKNPTAFYLCASGRSSYEQYFGPGTRLTVT.

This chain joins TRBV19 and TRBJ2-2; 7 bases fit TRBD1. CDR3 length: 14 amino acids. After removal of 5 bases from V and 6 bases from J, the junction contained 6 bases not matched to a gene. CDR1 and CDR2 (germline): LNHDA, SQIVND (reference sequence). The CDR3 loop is CASSPGTESGELFF. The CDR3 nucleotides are TGTGCCAGTAGTCCCGGGACAGAGTCCGGGGAGCTGTTTTTT.

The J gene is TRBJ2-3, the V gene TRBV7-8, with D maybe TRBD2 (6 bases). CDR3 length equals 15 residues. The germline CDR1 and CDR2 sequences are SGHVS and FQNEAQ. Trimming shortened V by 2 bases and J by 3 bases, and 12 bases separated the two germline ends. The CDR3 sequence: CASSLLTRGTDTQYF. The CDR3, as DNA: TGTGCCAGCAGCTTACTCACTCGGGGGACAGATACGCAGTATTTT.

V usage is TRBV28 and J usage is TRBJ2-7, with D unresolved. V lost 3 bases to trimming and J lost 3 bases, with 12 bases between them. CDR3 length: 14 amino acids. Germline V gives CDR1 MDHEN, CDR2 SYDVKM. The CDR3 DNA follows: TGTGCCAGCAGTTTTAACTATCAAAACTACGAGCAGTACTTC. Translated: CASSFNYQNYEQYF. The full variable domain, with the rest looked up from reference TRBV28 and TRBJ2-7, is DVKVTQSSRYLVKRTGEKVFLECVQDMDHENMFWYRQDPGLGLRLIYFSYDVKMKEKGDIPEGYSVSREKKERFSLILESASTNQTSMYLCASSFNYQNYEQYFGPGTRLTVT.

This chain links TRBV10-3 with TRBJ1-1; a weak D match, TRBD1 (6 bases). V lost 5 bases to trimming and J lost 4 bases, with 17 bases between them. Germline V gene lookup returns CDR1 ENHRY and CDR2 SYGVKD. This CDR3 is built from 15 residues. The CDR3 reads CAISRRTGWGTEAFF. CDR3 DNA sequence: TGTGCCATCAGTAGAAGAACAGGGTGGGGCACTGAAGCTTTCTTT.

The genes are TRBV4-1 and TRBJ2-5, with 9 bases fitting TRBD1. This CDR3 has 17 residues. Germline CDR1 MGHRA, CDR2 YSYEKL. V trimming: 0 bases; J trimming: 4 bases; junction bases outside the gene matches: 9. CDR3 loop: CASSQELTGGGGETQYF. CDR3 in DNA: TGCGCCAGCAGCCAAGAATTAACAGGGGGCGGCGGAGAGACCCAGTACTTC.

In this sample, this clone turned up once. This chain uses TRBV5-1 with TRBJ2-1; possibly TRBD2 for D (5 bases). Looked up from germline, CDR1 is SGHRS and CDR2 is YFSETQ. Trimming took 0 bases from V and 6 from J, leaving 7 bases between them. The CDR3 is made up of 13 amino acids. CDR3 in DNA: TGCGCCAGCAGCTTGGAGGGAGCCAATGAGCAGTTCTTC. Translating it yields CASSLEGANEQFF. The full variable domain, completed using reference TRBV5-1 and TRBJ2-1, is KAGVTQTPRYLIKTRGQQVTLSCSPISGHRSVSWYQQTPGQGLQFLFEYFSETQRNKGNFPGRFSGRQFSNSRSEMNVSTLELGDSALYLCASSLEGANEQFFGPGTRLTVL.

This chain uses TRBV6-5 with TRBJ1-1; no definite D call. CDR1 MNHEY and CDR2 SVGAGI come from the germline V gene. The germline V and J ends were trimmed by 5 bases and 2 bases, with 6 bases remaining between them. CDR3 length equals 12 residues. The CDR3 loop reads CASSRENTEAFF. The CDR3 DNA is TGTGCCAGCAGTCGGGAAAACACTGAAGCTTTCTTT.

Written as DNA, the CDR3 is TGTGCCAGCAGCTCCCCCCTTTTTACGGGAGGTTCGGGGAATGAGCAGTTCTTC. This sequence encodes CASSSPLFTGGSGNEQFF. The V and J genes are TRBV7-9 and TRBJ2-1; 7 nucleotides line up with TRBD2. CDR1 SEHNR and CDR2 FQNEAQ come from the germline V gene (reference sequence). Trimming took 4 bases from V and 7 from J; bases not matched to a gene: 19. The CDR3 spans 18 residues.

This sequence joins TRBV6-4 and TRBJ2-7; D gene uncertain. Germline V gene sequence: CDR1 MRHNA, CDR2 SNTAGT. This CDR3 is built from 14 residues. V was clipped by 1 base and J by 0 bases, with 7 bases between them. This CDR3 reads CASSDFSGSYEQYF. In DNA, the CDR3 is TGTGCCAGCAGTGACTTTTCCGGCTCCTACGAGCAGTACTTC.

The CDR3 loop is CASATDYGVNEQFF. In nucleotides, the CDR3 is TGTGCCAGCGCTACGGACTACGGGGTCAATGAGCAGTTCTTC. The chain joins TRBV7-8 to TRBJ2-1; D is possibly TRBD2 (6 bases). The CDR3 loop spans 14 amino acids. Trimming took 8 bases from V and 6 from J, leaving 17 bases between them. From germline, CDR1 is SGHVS and CDR2 FQNEAQ.

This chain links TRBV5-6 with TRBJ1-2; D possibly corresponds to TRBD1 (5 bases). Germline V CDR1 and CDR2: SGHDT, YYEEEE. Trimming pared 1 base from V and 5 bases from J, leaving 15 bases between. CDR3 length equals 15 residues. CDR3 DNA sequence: TGTGCCAGCAGCTTGATGGGGGGAGCGTTTTATGGCTACACCTTC. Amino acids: CASSLMGGAFYGYTF. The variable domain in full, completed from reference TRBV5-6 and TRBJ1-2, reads DAGVTQSPTHLIKTRGQQVTLRCSPKSGHDTVSWYQQALGQGPQFIFQYYEEEERQRGNFPDRFSGHQFPNYSSELNVNALLLGDSALYLCASSLMGGAFYGYTFGSGTRLTVV.

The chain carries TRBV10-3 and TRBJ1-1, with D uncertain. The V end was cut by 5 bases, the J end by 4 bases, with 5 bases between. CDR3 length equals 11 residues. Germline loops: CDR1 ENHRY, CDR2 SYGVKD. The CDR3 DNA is TGTGCCATCAGTCCAGGCACTGAAGCTTTCTTT. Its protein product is CAISPGTEAFF.

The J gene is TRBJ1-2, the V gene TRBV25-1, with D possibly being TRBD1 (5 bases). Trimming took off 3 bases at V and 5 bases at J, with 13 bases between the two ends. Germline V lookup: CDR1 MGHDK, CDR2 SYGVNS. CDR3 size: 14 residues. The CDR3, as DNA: TGTGCCAGCAGTGACCAGGGACTGGTGTATGGCTACACCTTC. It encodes CASSDQGLVYGYTF.

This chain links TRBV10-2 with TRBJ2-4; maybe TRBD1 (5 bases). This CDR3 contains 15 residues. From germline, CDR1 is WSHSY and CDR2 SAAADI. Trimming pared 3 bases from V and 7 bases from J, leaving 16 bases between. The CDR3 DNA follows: TGCGCCAGCAGTGATTTCGGGCAGGGAATTAACATTCAGTACTTC. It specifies CASSDFGQGINIQYF.

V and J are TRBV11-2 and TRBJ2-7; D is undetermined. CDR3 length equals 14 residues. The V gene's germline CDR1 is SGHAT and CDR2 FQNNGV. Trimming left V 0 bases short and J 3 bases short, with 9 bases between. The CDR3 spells CASSLDPGVYEQYF. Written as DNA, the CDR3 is TGTGCCAGCAGCTTAGACCCCGGAGTCTACGAGCAGTACTTC.

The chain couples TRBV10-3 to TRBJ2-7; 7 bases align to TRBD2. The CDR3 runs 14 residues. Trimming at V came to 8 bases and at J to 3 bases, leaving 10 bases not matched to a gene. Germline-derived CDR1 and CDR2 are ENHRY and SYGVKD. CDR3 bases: TGTGCCATCGGGGTCACCAGCGGGAACTACGAGCAGTACTTC. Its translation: CAIGVTSGNYEQYF.

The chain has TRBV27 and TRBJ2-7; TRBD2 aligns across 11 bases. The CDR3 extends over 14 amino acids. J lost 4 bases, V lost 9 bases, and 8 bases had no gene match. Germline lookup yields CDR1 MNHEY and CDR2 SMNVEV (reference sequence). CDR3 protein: CARPPSGRRYEQYF. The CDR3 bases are TGTGCCAGACCTCCTAGCGGGAGGAGGTACGAGCAGTACTTC.

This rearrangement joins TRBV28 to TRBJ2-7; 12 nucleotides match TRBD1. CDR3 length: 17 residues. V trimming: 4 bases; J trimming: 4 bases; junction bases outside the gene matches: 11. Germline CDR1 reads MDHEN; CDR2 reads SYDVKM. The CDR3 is CASSSGTGGARVYEQYF. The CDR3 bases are TGTGCCAGCAGTTCCGGGACAGGGGGCGCGAGGGTGTACGAGCAGTACTTC.

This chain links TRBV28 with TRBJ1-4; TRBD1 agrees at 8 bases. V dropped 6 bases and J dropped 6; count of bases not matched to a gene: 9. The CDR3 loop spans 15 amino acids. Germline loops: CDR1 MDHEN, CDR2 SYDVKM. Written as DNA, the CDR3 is TGTGCCAGCAGCCTTGGACAGGGCTACGATGAAAAACTGTTTTTT. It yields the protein CASSLGQGYDEKLFF. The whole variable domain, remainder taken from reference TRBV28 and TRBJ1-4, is DVKVTQSSRYLVKRTGEKVFLECVQDMDHENMFWYRQDPGLGLRLIYFSYDVKMKEKGDIPEGYSVSREKKERFSLILESASTNQTSMYLCASSLGQGYDEKLFFGSGTQLSVL.

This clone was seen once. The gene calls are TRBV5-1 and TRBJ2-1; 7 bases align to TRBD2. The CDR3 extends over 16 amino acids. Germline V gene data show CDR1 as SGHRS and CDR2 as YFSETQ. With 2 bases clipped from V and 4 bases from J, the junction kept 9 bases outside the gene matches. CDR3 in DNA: TGCGCCAGCAGCTTAAGGGCTAGCGGAACATACAATGAGCAGTTCTTC. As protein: CASSLRASGTYNEQFF.

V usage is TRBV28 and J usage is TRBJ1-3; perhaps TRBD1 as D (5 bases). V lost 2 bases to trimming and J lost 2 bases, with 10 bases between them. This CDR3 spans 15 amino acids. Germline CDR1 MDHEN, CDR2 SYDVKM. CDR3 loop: CASSLGPGPGNTIYF. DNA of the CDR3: TGTGCCAGCAGTTTAGGGCCAGGGCCTGGAAACACCATATATTTT.